The 7 T cell receptor beta chains listed next were all sequenced from one sample in a study of blood T cell repertoires in COVID-19. Sequencing was performed with immunoSEQ multiplex PCR; in TCRdb, only in-frame clones are kept and a portion is missing. Of approximately 250,000 clones listed, roughly 89% are singletons. Sample: peripheral blood. Every receptor here comes from a middle-aged woman who had recovered from COVID-19.

Notes on this clone: One junction end does not reproduce the germline sequence, and a read error may be involved. This rearrangement joins TRBV13 to TRBJ1-2; TRBD1 is a possible D gene (6 bases). This CDR3 region has 12 residues. CDR1 is PRHDT and CDR2 is FYEKMQ in the germline V gene (reference sequence). The CDR3 DNA reads as TGTGCCAGCAGCCCCGGGACAAAAGGTCTCGCCTTC. It yields the protein CASSPGTKGLAF.

This clone was recorded once. This chain connects TRBV19 to TRBJ1-1, with 8 bases fitting TRBD1. V dropped 6 bases and J dropped 0; count of bases not matched to a gene: 12. This CDR3 spans 17 amino acids. The V gene's germline CDR1 is LNHDA and CDR2 SQIVND (reference sequence). The CDR3 reads CASRTGGTGVLNTEAFF. In DNA, the CDR3 is TGTGCCAGTAGGACCGGGGGGACAGGAGTTCTGAACACTGAAGCTTTCTTT.

The rearrangement joins TRBV4-2 to TRBJ2-1, with 9 bases lining up with TRBD2. The V segment lost 4 bases and the J segment 5 bases; nucleotides outside the gene matches: 6. CDR1 and CDR2 (germline): LGHNA, YNFKEQ. The CDR3 has 15 amino acids. This CDR3 reads CASSLLTSGNNEQFF. The CDR3, as DNA: TGTGCCAGCAGCCTGCTGACTAGCGGCAACAATGAGCAGTTCTTC.

This rearrangement joins TRBV7-8 to TRBJ2-1, with D hard to call. The length of the CDR3 is 13 residues. V gave up 1 base and J gave up 10 bases, with 11 bases separating them. Per germline, CDR1 SGHVS and CDR2 FQNEAQ. The CDR3 region is CASSLGILEEQFF. CDR3 coding DNA: TGTGCCAGCAGCTTAGGCATTCTGGAGGAGCAGTTCTTC.

There are a few counts of this clone. The chain has TRBV30 and TRBJ1-2; D call uncertain. This CDR3 has 14 amino acids. From germline, CDR1 is GTSNPN and CDR2 SVGIG (reference sequence). Trimming removed 0 bases from V and 4 bases from J, with 12 bases in between. The CDR3 here is CAWSVPTAGYGYTF. For the CDR3, the DNA is TGTGCCTGGAGTGTACCAACAGCCGGCTATGGCTACACCTTC.

The chain carries TRBV7-2 and TRBJ2-7, with 9 bases aligning to TRBD2. Germline-derived CDR1 and CDR2 are SGHTA and FQGNSA. The V gene end was trimmed by 2 bases and the J gene end by 2 bases; junction bases not matched to a gene: 13. The CDR3 extends over 18 amino acids. CDR3 sequence: CASSLTPGGGGGPYEQYF. The CDR3 nucleotides read TGTGCCAGCAGCTTAACTCCTGGCGGGGGGGGTGGGCCCTACGAGCAGTACTTC.

This sequence joins TRBV28 and TRBJ1-5; D not resolved. CDR1 and CDR2 from the germline V gene are MDHEN and SYDVKM. Trimming took 4 bases from V and 3 from J, leaving 7 bases between them. This CDR3 is built from 13 residues. The CDR3 loop is CASSSQYNQPQHF. CDR3 in DNA: TGTGCCAGCAGTTCACAGTACAATCAGCCCCAGCATTTT.